The 25 T cell receptor beta chains below all came from one sample that was sequenced in a study of blood T cells in healthy people across ages. With a J-beta primer mix and a sample-barcoded 5' primer, a second PCR ran roughly 6 to 12 cycles. Via MiXCR, TCRdb re-called the 5' RACE reads, giving one row per CDR3 protein. The sample lists under 1,100,000 distinct CDR3 sequences, almost 25% seen once, with 0.65% to 0.75% in the top ten. The sample was also linked to a second study, of T cells of mothers and their children.

The specimen sequenced was blood. These receptors were taken from a girl aged 2 to 9 in good health.

This clonotype showed up just a few times. This chain uses TRBV24-1 with TRBJ2-3, with D possibly called TRBD1 or TRBD2 (5 bases each). The germline gives CDR1 KGHDR, CDR2 SFDVKD. The CDR3 loop spans 17 amino acids. Trimming stripped 3 bases from V and 4 bases from J, with 19 bases between. CDR3 sequence reads: CATSDPGPGVGPDTQYF. DNA of the CDR3: TGTGCCACCAGTGATCCGGGACCGGGCGTAGGCCCAGATACGCAGTATTTT.

The J gene is TRBJ2-7, the V gene TRBV5-1; TRBD1 matches at 9 bases. Germline-derived CDR1 and CDR2 are SGHRS and YFSETQ. V was clipped by 4 bases and J by 1 base; unmatched bases: 6. The CDR3 is made up of 15 amino acids. The CDR3 region is CASSEGTGPSYEQYF. CDR3 nucleotide sequence: TGCGCCAGCAGCGAAGGGACAGGGCCTTCCTACGAGCAGTACTTC.

This chain connects TRBV3-1 to TRBJ2-1; possibly TRBD2 for D (6 bases). The better agreement between TRBJ2-7 and the DNA end casts doubt on the J call. The CDR3 spans 15 residues. The V gene's germline CDR1 is LGHDT and CDR2 YNNKEL (reference sequence). The CDR3 sequence is CASSHALGTSYEQYF. The DNA of the CDR3 is TGTGCCAGCAGCCATGCCCTCGGGACTTCCTACGAGCAGTACTTC.

This clonotype has more than one count but fewer than ten. The rearrangement uses TRBV2 and TRBJ2-3; 7 nucleotides align to TRBD1. Germline V gives CDR1 SNHLY, CDR2 FYNNEI. The junction had 10 bases not matched to a gene; V was cut back by 9 bases and J by 4 bases. This CDR3 is 14 amino acids long. Here the CDR3 reads CAREDRESADTQYF. CDR3 sequence (DNA): TGTGCCAGAGAAGACAGGGAATCGGCAGATACGCAGTATTTT.

The chain uses TRBV29-1 and TRBJ2-5; maybe TRBD2 (6 bases). Trimming stripped 5 bases from V and 3 bases from J, with 16 bases between. The CDR3 length is 14 residues. Germline CDR1 and CDR2: SQVTM and ANQGSEA. The CDR3 coding sequence is TGCAGCGTTCATAAGCGGGCACGTGAAGAGACCCAGTACTTC. Its protein product is CSVHKRAREETQYF. The entire variable domain, with the rest obtained from reference TRBV29-1 and TRBJ2-5, is as follows: SAVISQKPSRDICQRGTSLTIQCQVDSQVTMMFWYRQQPGQSLTLIATANQGSEATYESGFVIDKFPISRPNLTFSTLTVSNMSPEDSSIYLCSVHKRAREETQYFGPGTRLLVL.

The chain recombines TRBV18 with TRBJ2-5, with TRBD1 as a possible D gene (5 bases). The J call may not be correct, given that the DNA end is closer to TRBJ2-1. The CDR3 sequence is 14 residues long. CDR1 KGHSH and CDR2 LQKENI come from the germline V gene. CDR3 sequence: CASSPLQGGNEQFF. CDR3 DNA sequence: TGTGCCAGCTCACCGTTGCAGGGTGGAAATGAGCAGTTCTTC.

This clonotype turned up a few times. This chain joins TRBV9 and TRBJ2-1; D perhaps matches TRBD1 (6 bases). Germline lookup yields CDR1 SGDLS and CDR2 YYNGEE. The CDR3 is 17 amino acids. V was trimmed by 0 bases and J by 0 bases, leaving 13 bases between them. CDR3 in amino acids: CASSVEGVLSSYNEQFF. In DNA, the CDR3 is TGTGCCAGCAGCGTAGAGGGGGTCCTAAGCTCCTACAATGAGCAGTTCTTC.

V gene TRBV7-9 combines with J gene TRBJ2-1; possible D gene TRBD2, 6 bases. CDR1 is SEHNR, CDR2 FQNEAQ, per germline (reference sequence). Trimming cost V 3 bases and J 7 bases, with 13 bases left between them. The CDR3 totals 14 residues. CDR3 in DNA: TGTGCCAGCAGCTTTGGAACCGCGGGGAATGAGCAGTTCTTC. It encodes CASSFGTAGNEQFF. Based on the CDR3 plus reference TRBV7-9 and TRBJ2-1, the full variable domain is DTGVSQNPRHKITKRGQNVTFRCDPISEHNRLYWYRQTLGQGPEFLTYFQNEAQLEKSRLLSDRFSAERPKGSFSTLEIQRTEQGDSAMYLCASSFGTAGNEQFFGPGTRLTVL.

This clonotype occurred a few times. V usage is TRBV18 and J usage is TRBJ2-5, with D uncertain. The J call is in doubt because the DNA end fits TRBJ2-1 better. CDR3 length: 15 amino acids. The V gene's germline CDR1 is KGHSH and CDR2 LQKENI. The CDR3 spells CASSPGTDFYNEQFF. CDR3 coding DNA: TGTGCCAGCTCACCGGGCACGGATTTCTACAATGAGCAGTTCTTC.

J is TRBJ2-7 and V is TRBV19, with D possibly matching TRBD1 (5 bases). Germline-derived CDR1 and CDR2 are LNHDA and SQIVND (reference sequence). V lost 3 bases, J lost 6 bases, and 6 bases lay in between. CDR3 length equals 11 residues. CDR3 bases: TGTGCCAGTAGTATGCAGGGCGAGCAGTACTTC. Translated, it gives CASSMQGEQYF.

The rearrangement links TRBV12-3 or TRBV12-4 to TRBJ2-7; D unresolved. The V and J ends lost 1 base and 2 bases respectively, with 6 bases between them. The CDR3 totals 13 residues. The CDR3 reads CASSLGIPYEQYF. In DNA form, the CDR3 reads TGTGCCAGCAGTTTAGGGATTCCCTACGAGCAGTACTTC.

This chain joins TRBV20-1 and TRBJ1-1, with D perhaps TRBD1 (6 bases). There are 14 residues in the CDR3. V gave up 3 bases and J gave up 7 bases, with 18 bases separating them. Germline-derived CDR1 and CDR2 are DFQATT and SNEGSKA (reference sequence). The CDR3 sequence: CSARGVGGGIEAFF. DNA of the CDR3: TGCAGTGCTAGGGGGGTCGGGGGGGGCATTGAAGCTTTCTTT.

Note on this clonotype: Sequence at one end of the junction differs from germline and may be a read error. The chain carries TRBV7-9 and TRBJ2-5; no reliable D call. Germline CDR1 is SEHNR and CDR2 is FQNEAQ (reference sequence). The CDR3 runs 13 residues. The CDR3 spells CASSLWSQETKYF. CDR3 coding DNA: TGTGCCAGCAGCTTGTGGAGTCAAGAGACCAAGTACTTC.

This clonotype was counted between two and nine times. This rearrangement joins TRBV6-6 to TRBJ2-5; D perhaps matches TRBD1 (6 bases). The J call may be wrong; the DNA end is better matched by TRBJ2-1. CDR1 and CDR2 (germline): MNHNY, SVGAGI (reference sequence). This CDR3 is 14 amino acids long. This CDR3 reads CASSYADRLNEQFF. CDR3 in DNA: TGTGCCAGCAGTTACGCGGACAGACTCAATGAGCAGTTCTTC.

The chain combines TRBV6-6 with TRBJ2-7; tentatively, D is TRBD2 (6 bases). Germline assignment: CDR1 MNHNY and CDR2 SVGAGI (reference sequence). The CDR3 extends over 15 amino acids. Trimming removed 1 base from V and 4 bases from J, with 14 bases in between. The CDR3 coding sequence is TGTGCCAGCAGTTACTATGGCGGGAACGGATACGAGCAGTACTTC. Translating gives CASSYYGGNGYEQYF.

This clonotype was seen many times. The V gene is TRBV29-1, the J gene TRBJ2-7; D possibly corresponds to TRBD1 (6 bases). The CDR3 totals 12 residues. Deletions cut 4 bases from V and 2 bases from J, with 9 bases between. CDR1 and CDR2 from the germline V gene are SQVTM and ANQGSEA. As DNA, the CDR3 is TGCAGCGTTGGTACAGGGACCTACGAGCAGTACTTC. Its translation is CSVGTGTYEQYF.

This clonotype turned up a few times. Sequence at one end of the junction differs from germline and may be a read error. The chain couples TRBV29-1 to TRBJ2-2; tentatively, D is TRBD2 (6 bases). The germline CDR1 and CDR2 sequences are SQVTM and ANQGSEA. The CDR3 covers 12 residues. The CDR3 DNA is TGCAGCGTTGGGGGTTACACCGGGGGGCTGTTTTTT. Residues: CSVGGYTGGLFF.

Of note for this clonotype: The junction departs from germline at one end; a sequencing error may be responsible. The chain combines TRBV29-1 with TRBJ2-7; no definite D call. The CDR3 consists of 13 residues. Germline-derived CDR1 and CDR2 are SQVTM and ANQGSEA. The CDR3 DNA follows: TGCAGCGTAGAAGGACGGACCCCCTACGAGCAGTACTTC. This translates into CSVEGRTPYEQYF.

CDR3 in DNA: TGCGCCAGCAGCTGGACAGGTCCCGAACAAGACGAGCAGTACTTC. Encoded protein: CASSWTGPEQDEQYF. The chain carries TRBV5-1 and TRBJ2-7, with 7 bases matching TRBD1. In germline, CDR1 is SGHRS, CDR2 YFSETQ. V was pared by 3 bases and J by 5 bases, with 11 bases of the junction left unmatched. The CDR3 runs to 15 residues.

V gene TRBV6-1 combines with J gene TRBJ1-1, with TRBD1 matching 10 bases. This CDR3 comprises 17 residues. The ends lost 5 bases at V and 10 bases at J; junction bases unmatched: 19. Germline values: CDR1 MNHNS, CDR2 SASEGT. DNA of the CDR3: TGTGCCAGCAGTCAAACCCGGGACAGGGGCCGCACTGGGGGAGCTTTCTTT. Amino acids: CASSQTRDRGRTGGAFF.

In this sample, this clonotype turned up many times. V gene TRBV5-1 combines with J gene TRBJ1-1; D is undetermined. CDR1 and CDR2 (germline): SGHRS, YFSETQ. V lost 0 bases and J lost 0, with 6 bases in between. The CDR3 extends over 14 amino acids. This chain's CDR3 is CASSLGALNTEAFF. The CDR3, as DNA: TGCGCCAGCAGCTTGGGGGCTTTGAACACTGAAGCTTTCTTT.

This clonotype was recorded a few times. The chain couples TRBV29-1 to TRBJ2-5; TRBD2 is a possible D gene (6 bases). Matching the DNA end better, TRBJ2-1 makes the J call doubtful. Germline CDR1 is SQVTM and CDR2 is ANQGSEA. The CDR3 extends over 14 amino acids. The CDR3 loop is CSVEWEAGYNEQFF. Here the CDR3 DNA reads TGCAGCGTTGAATGGGAGGCGGGGTACAATGAGCAGTTCTTC.

The chain joins TRBV7-2 to TRBJ1-1; 9 bases match TRBD1. Germline CDR1 is SGHTA and CDR2 is FQGNSA. CDR3 size: 17 residues. Unmatched junction bases numbered 14, after V lost 6 bases and J lost 3 bases. CDR3 coding DNA: TGTGCCAGCAGTTCGGCCGGGACAGGGAGTATCTACACTGAAGCTTTCTTT. Translation: CASSSAGTGSIYTEAFF.

This clonotype was observed a handful of times. The rearrangement links TRBV7-9 to TRBJ2-5, with a possible D match to TRBD1 (6 bases). CDR3 length equals 15 residues. V lost 5 bases, J lost 5 bases, and 18 bases lay in between. The germline gives CDR1 SEHNR, CDR2 FQNEAQ (reference sequence). CDR3 region: CASSVITGFRETQYF. CDR3 sequence (DNA): TGTGCCAGCAGCGTTATAACAGGGTTTAGGGAGACCCAGTACTTC.

The V call is TRBV9, the J call TRBJ2-1, with D possibly TRBD1 on 6 matching bases. Trimming took off 4 bases at V and 2 bases at J, with 13 bases between the two ends. CDR3 length: 15 residues. Per germline, CDR1 SGDLS and CDR2 YYNGEE. CDR3 sequence (DNA): TGTGCCAGCAGCCGGCCCCAGGGGACCTACAATGAGCAGTTCTTC. Its protein product is CASSRPQGTYNEQFF.